Reported below is one TCR beta chain. Its antigen is not identified. Depth targeted 1 in 200,000 to 1 in 1 million T cells, averaging roughly 9.7x coverage per clonotype. The assay was immunoSEQ multiplex PCR, and TCRdb's table has in-frame clones only and misses some. The sample has some 70,000 clones; approximately 90% are singletons. Frozen-stored PBMCs produced about 2 micrograms of genomic DNA for TCR beta libraries. This specimen comes from a study of cytotoxic CD8 clonotypes in ibrutinib-treated CLL. Notes on the study in general: Timing of sampling differed between sustained-remission and progressing patients. With treatment, public clonotypes, which were uncommon, either contracted or remained stable.

Germline V gene sequence: CDR1 MNHNS, CDR2 SASEGT. The CDR3 loop spans 14 amino acids. V shed 7 bases and J 0 bases; nucleotides not matched to a gene: 6. Material: PBMCs, obtained after 12 months of ibrutinib treatment. The rearrangement uses TRBV6-1 and TRBJ2-7; 7 positions agree with TRBD1. The TCR originated in a human donor with chronic lymphocytic leukemia. CDR3 sequence: CASTPRGSSYEQYF. DNA for the CDR3: TGTGCCAGCACCCCCAGGGGGAGCTCCTACGAGCAGTACTTC.